The 29 T cell receptor beta chains listed next were all sequenced from one sample in a study of identical twins. TCRdb itself ran the 5' RACE reads through MiXCR, one entry per CDR3 protein. The sample lists 550,000 to 700,000 distinct CDR3 sequences; about 20% were seen once. These data are also associated with another study on T cells expressing NK-cell markers.

Specimen: PBMCs. Receptors were obtained from a woman aged 18-30 years in good health.

This sequence joins TRBV14 and TRBJ2-1, with TRBD1 identical over 7 bases. The V and J ends lost 0 bases and 9 bases, in that order; junction bases with no gene match: 2. CDR3 size: 13 residues. Germline V gene sequence: CDR1 SGHDN, CDR2 FVKESK. CDR3 sequence reads: CASSQDRGTEQFF. In nucleotides, the CDR3 is TGTGCCAGCAGCCAAGACAGGGGGACTGAGCAGTTCTTC.

The chain joins TRBV20-1 to TRBJ1-5, with TRBD1 identical over 9 bases. The CDR3 is 17 residues long. The germline gives CDR1 DFQATT, CDR2 SNEGSKA (reference sequence). Trimming removed 6 bases from V and 0 bases from J; junction bases left unmatched: 12. This CDR3 is CSATGTGNTYSNQPQHF. In nucleotides, the CDR3 is TGCAGTGCCACCGGGACAGGGAACACTTATAGCAATCAGCCCCAGCATTTT.

The table lists this clonotype with a few counts. The chain is built from TRBV12-3 or TRBV12-4 and TRBJ2-2; D might be TRBD1 or TRBD2, each matching 5 bases. Between the trimmed V and J ends, which lost 4 bases and 5 bases, there was a span of 11 bases. This CDR3 has 14 amino acids. This chain's CDR3 is CASSSGPQTGELFF. The DNA for the CDR3 is TGTGCCAGCAGTTCGGGACCACAGACCGGGGAGCTGTTTTTT.

The V call is TRBV12-3 or TRBV12-4, the J call TRBJ2-1; TRBD2 aligns across 9 bases. V lost 6 bases, J lost 5 bases, and 5 bases stayed unmatched. The CDR3 has 14 residues. CDR3 sequence: CASSSRLADNEQFF. The CDR3 DNA sequence: TGTGCCAGCAGCTCTCGACTAGCGGACAATGAGCAGTTCTTC.

The table lists this clonotype with a few counts. The chain carries TRBV3-1 and TRBJ2-2; a possible D gene is TRBD2 (6 bases). The V gene lost 1 base and the J gene lost 3 bases, with 12 bases spanning the gap. CDR3 length: 16 amino acids. Germline V CDR1 and CDR2: LGHDT, YNNKEL (reference sequence). The CDR3 nucleotides read TGTGCCAGCAGCCAAGTTAGTAGCGGAGACACCGGGGAGCTGTTTTTT. It specifies CASSQVSSGDTGELFF.

This clonotype has more than one count but fewer than ten. This chain connects TRBV12-5 to TRBJ2-5; 12 bases agree with TRBD2. CDR1 LGHNT and CDR2 FRNRAP come from the germline V gene. The CDR3 totals 16 residues. The trim removed 4 bases at V and 1 base at J, leaving 4 bases unmatched. The CDR3 region is CASGSGLAGIQETQYF. DNA of the CDR3: TGTGCTAGTGGTTCCGGACTAGCGGGGATCCAAGAGACCCAGTACTTC.

The chain employs TRBV20-1 and TRBJ2-7, with D possibly matching TRBD2 (6 bases). This CDR3 has 12 residues. V lost 3 bases and J lost 3, with 9 bases in between. Germline-derived CDR1 and CDR2 are DFQATT and SNEGSKA (reference sequence). The CDR3 DNA reads TGCAGTGCTAGCCTCGGGAGCTACGAGCAGTACTTC. This gives the protein CSASLGSYEQYF.

This clonotype was detected only a few times. The V gene is TRBV7-8, the J gene TRBJ1-4; 9 bases align to TRBD1. The J segment lost 7 bases and the V segment lost 6 bases, leaving 3 bases of the junction unmatched. The CDR3 has 13 amino acids. CDR1 is SGHVS and CDR2 is FQNEAQ in the germline V gene. The CDR3 bases are TGTGCCAGCAGGAGACAGGGGGGTGAAAAACTGTTTTTT. Protein: CASRRQGGEKLFF.

The rearrangement links TRBV25-1 to TRBJ2-7; D may be TRBD1 or TRBD2 (6 bases each). The CDR3 extends over 13 amino acids. V was pared by 7 bases and J by 4 bases, with 14 bases between. Germline loops: CDR1 MGHDK, CDR2 SYGVNS. The CDR3 DNA follows: TGTGCCAGCACCAAGTCGGGGGCTTACGAGCAGTACTTC. It is translated as CASTKSGAYEQYF.

This clonotype was seen only a few times. This chain joins TRBV20-1 and TRBJ2-7; 9 bases are shared with TRBD2. This CDR3 has 15 amino acids. V lost 4 bases and J lost 3; bases outside the gene matches: 10. The germline gives CDR1 DFQATT, CDR2 SNEGSKA (reference sequence). CDR3 DNA: TGCAGTGCTACCCGTAGCAGCGGGAGGCACTACGAGCAGTACTTC. This translates into CSATRSSGRHYEQYF.

This clonotype has a handful of counts. The gene calls are TRBV7-9 and TRBJ2-7; 7 positions match TRBD1. After removal of 6 bases from V and 2 bases from J, the junction contained 7 bases not matched to a gene. This CDR3 has 14 amino acids. Germline lookup yields CDR1 SEHNR and CDR2 FQNEAQ (reference sequence). The CDR3 sequence is CASSLDRWTYEQYF. CDR3 bases: TGTGCCAGCAGTCTGGACAGGTGGACCTACGAGCAGTACTTC.

This clonotype has only a few counts. The chain links TRBV4-3 to TRBJ2-3; D may be TRBD1 (6 bases). This CDR3 is 15 amino acids long. V lost 4 bases to trimming and J lost 2 bases, with 13 bases between them. In germline, CDR1 is LGHNA, CDR2 YSLEER. CDR3 region: CASSRSGQSTDTQYF. The CDR3 coding sequence is TGCGCCAGCAGCCGATCCGGACAGTCCACAGATACGCAGTATTTT.

This clonotype was seen repeatedly, ten times or more. V and J are TRBV5-6 and TRBJ1-4, with a tentative D call TRBD1 (5 bases). The germline V and J ends were trimmed by 2 bases and 0 bases, with 8 bases remaining between them. This CDR3 comprises 15 residues. Germline values: CDR1 SGHDT, CDR2 YYEEEE. Here the CDR3 reads CASSLRQTTNEKLFF. The CDR3 DNA sequence: TGTGCCAGCAGCTTAAGACAGACAACTAATGAAAAACTGTTTTTT.

This clonotype was picked up a small number of times. This chain's CDR3 is CASSFGQRVGYEQYF. The CDR3 region has the DNA TGTGCCAGCAGCTTCGGACAGCGGGTCGGCTACGAGCAGTACTTC. The chain carries TRBV7-2 and TRBJ2-7; D is tentatively TRBD1 or TRBD2 (6 bases each). The CDR3 has 15 amino acids. Deletions cut 3 bases from V and 3 bases from J, with 15 bases between. Germline V gene data show CDR1 as SGHTA and CDR2 as FQGNSA. Looking up the rest from reference TRBV7-2 and TRBJ2-7 gives the full variable domain: GAGVSQSPSNKVTEKGKDVELRCDPISGHTALYWYRQSLGQGLEFLIYFQGNSAPDKSGLPSDRFSAERTGGSVSTLTIQRTQQEDSAVYLCASSFGQRVGYEQYFGPGTRLTVT.

Ten or more counts support this clonotype. The chain uses TRBV12-3 or TRBV12-4 and TRBJ2-7; D unresolved. Deletions cut 5 bases from V and 4 bases from J, with 18 bases between. The CDR3 totals 15 residues. CDR3 nucleotides: TGTGCCAGCAGTCCGGAACAAGGATCTAATTACGAGCAGTACTTC. Translated, it gives CASSPEQGSNYEQYF.

There are a few counts of this clonotype. The genes are TRBV10-3 and TRBJ1-5; D unclear. The CDR3 is 15 residues long. From germline, CDR1 is ENHRY and CDR2 SYGVKD. Between the trimmed V and J ends, which lost 3 bases and 4 bases, there was a span of 13 bases. The CDR3 nucleotides read TGTGCCATCAGTGAAGGAGGAGGATGGAATCAGCCCCAGCATTTT. Amino acid sequence: CAISEGGGWNQPQHF.

The V call is TRBV5-1, the J call TRBJ2-3, with TRBD2 identical over 7 bases. CDR1 SGHRS and CDR2 YFSETQ come from the germline V gene. This CDR3 has 15 residues. The trim removed 2 bases at V and 1 base at J, leaving 4 bases unmatched. The CDR3 is CASSFTAGGTDTQYF. In nucleotides, the CDR3 is TGCGCCAGCAGCTTCACGGCGGGGGGCACAGATACGCAGTATTTT.

The V gene is TRBV6-2 or TRBV6-3, the J gene TRBJ2-5; the D gene could be TRBD1 or TRBD2 (5 bases each). Looked up from germline, CDR1 is MNHEY and CDR2 is SVGEGT. Trimming pared 7 bases from V and 2 bases from J, leaving 23 bases between. The CDR3 runs to 17 residues. The CDR3 loop reads CASTLPLGRKKQETQYF. Here the CDR3 DNA reads TGTGCCAGCACCTTACCCCTGGGACGGAAGAAACAAGAGACCCAGTACTTC.

This CDR3 reads CASSPRDSSANYGYTF. Written as DNA, the CDR3 is TGTGCCAGCAGCCCTCGCGACAGCTCCGCTAACTATGGCTACACCTTC. The chain employs TRBV7-9 and TRBJ1-2; possible D gene TRBD1, 5 bases. Germline V gene lookup returns CDR1 SEHNR and CDR2 FQNEAQ (reference sequence). With 5 bases removed from V and 0 bases from J, the gap between germline ends came to 16 bases. The CDR3 runs 16 residues.

This clonotype was detected many times. J is TRBJ2-5 and V is TRBV28; D is uncertain. This CDR3 has 12 residues. The V and J ends lost 8 bases and 4 bases respectively, with 11 bases between them. In germline, CDR1 is MDHEN, CDR2 SYDVKM. The CDR3 nucleotides are TGTGCCAGCGGGGTTGGCGGAGAGACCCAGTACTTC. Translating gives CASGVGGETQYF.

V usage is TRBV27 and J usage is TRBJ2-7, with 7 bases that match TRBD2. Germline V lookup: CDR1 MNHEY, CDR2 SMNVEV (reference sequence). Unmatched junction bases numbered 5, after V lost 7 bases and J lost 8 bases. The CDR3 totals 11 residues. CDR3 region: CASKGRGQQYF. The CDR3 bases are TGTGCCAGCAAAGGGAGGGGCCAGCAGTACTTC.

The rearrangement joins TRBV7-3 to TRBJ2-7, with D uncertain. Between the trimmed V and J ends, which lost 5 bases and 7 bases, there was a span of 12 bases. CDR1 and CDR2 (germline): SGHTA, FQGTGA. This CDR3 spans 12 amino acids. This chain's CDR3 is CASSQKSGEQYF. In DNA, the CDR3 is TGTGCCAGCAGCCAGAAATCCGGGGAGCAGTACTTC. Full variable domain (missing parts from reference TRBV7-3 and TRBJ2-7): GAGVSQTPSNKVTEKGKYVELRCDPISGHTALYWYRQSLGQGPEFLIYFQGTGAADDSGLPNDRFFAVRPEGSVSTLKIQRTERGDSAVYLCASSQKSGEQYFGPGTRLTVT.

The CDR3 bases are TGTGCCAGCAGTGGGGACAGGGGAAACAATGAGCAGTTCTTC. Translated, it gives CASSGDRGNNEQFF. The chain links TRBV6-4 to TRBJ2-1, with 10 bases identical to TRBD1. V was pared by 4 bases and J by 5 bases, with 2 bases of the junction left unmatched. CDR3 length equals 14 residues. The germline CDR1 and CDR2 sequences are MRHNA and SNTAGT.

This chain connects TRBV20-1 to TRBJ2-1; D is unresolved. V lost 1 base and J 3 bases, leaving 4 bases between the germline ends. The germline CDR1 and CDR2 sequences are DFQATT and SNEGSKA (reference sequence). The CDR3 length is 12 residues. CDR3 residues: CSARGDYNEQFF. The CDR3 nucleotides are TGCAGTGCTAGAGGGGACTACAATGAGCAGTTCTTC.

In its sample, this clonotype was seen many times. The chain has TRBV6-1 and TRBJ2-1; TRBD1 is a possible D gene (5 bases). The germline V gene has CDR1 MNHNS and CDR2 SASEGT. This CDR3 comprises 12 residues. V was shortened by 5 bases and J by 7 bases, with 9 bases between the two germline ends. The CDR3 DNA reads TGTGCCAGCAGTTATGCAGGGAATGAGCAGTTCTTC. This encodes CASSYAGNEQFF.

The CDR3 DNA reads as TGTGCCAGCAGCTCCCTCCCGCGGAGCACAGATACGCAGTATTTT. It codes for CASSSLPRSTDTQYF. The chain links TRBV7-8 to TRBJ2-3, with unresolved D. Per germline, CDR1 SGHVS and CDR2 FQNEAQ. The V gene lost 4 bases and the J gene lost 0 bases, with 11 bases spanning the gap. The CDR3 has 15 amino acids.

The gene calls are TRBV20-1 and TRBJ1-4; D remains unclear. V was shortened by 1 base and J by 11 bases, with 11 bases between the two germline ends. The CDR3 spans 12 residues. Germline CDR1 and CDR2: DFQATT and SNEGSKA (reference sequence). DNA for the CDR3: TGCAGTGCTAGAGGCCAGGAGAGCAAACTGTTTTTT. It yields the protein CSARGQESKLFF.

This chain connects TRBV11-3 to TRBJ1-1; 7 bases match TRBD1. After removal of 8 bases from V and 0 bases from J, the junction contained 6 bases not matched to a gene. The CDR3 extends over 14 amino acids. Germline V gene lookup returns CDR1 SGHNT and CDR2 YENEEA. Here the CDR3 reads CASSQGTLNTEAFF. In DNA, the CDR3 is TGTGCCAGCTCACAGGGGACCTTGAACACTGAAGCTTTCTTT. The whole variable domain, filled in from reference TRBV11-3 and TRBJ1-1, reads EAGVVQSPRYKIIEKKQPVAFWCNPISGHNTLYWYLQNLGQGPELLIRYENEEAVDDSQLPKDRFSAERLKGVDSTLKIQPAELGDSAVYLCASSQGTLNTEAFFGQGTRLTVV.

In its sample, this clonotype was seen a few times. This rearrangement joins TRBV20-1 to TRBJ1-1; 8 positions match TRBD1. The CDR3 loop spans 15 amino acids. Looked up from germline, CDR1 is DFQATT and CDR2 is SNEGSKA (reference sequence). V trimming: 0 bases; J trimming: 11 bases; junction bases outside the gene matches: 14. The CDR3 is CSARDPGTGASQAFF. In DNA form, the CDR3 reads TGCAGTGCTAGAGACCCCGGGACAGGAGCGTCCCAGGCTTTCTTT.